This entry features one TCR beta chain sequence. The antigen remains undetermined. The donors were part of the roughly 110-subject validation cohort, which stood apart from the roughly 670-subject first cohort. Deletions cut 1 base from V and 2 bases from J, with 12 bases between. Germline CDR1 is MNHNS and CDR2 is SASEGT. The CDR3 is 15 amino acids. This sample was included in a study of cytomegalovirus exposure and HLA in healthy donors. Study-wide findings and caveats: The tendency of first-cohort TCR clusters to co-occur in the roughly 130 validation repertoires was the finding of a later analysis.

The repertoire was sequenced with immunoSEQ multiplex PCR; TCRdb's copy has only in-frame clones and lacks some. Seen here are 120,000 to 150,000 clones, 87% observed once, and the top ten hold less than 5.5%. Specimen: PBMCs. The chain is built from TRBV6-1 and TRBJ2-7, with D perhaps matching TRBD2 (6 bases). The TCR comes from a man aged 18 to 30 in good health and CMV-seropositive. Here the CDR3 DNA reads TGTGCCAGCAGTGAAGTAGTCGGGAGAGCCTACGAGCAGTACTTC. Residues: CASSEVVGRAYEQYF.